The 16 T cell receptor beta chains in this list originate from one sample, sequenced in a study of T cell responses to AZD1222 COVID-19 vaccine. Produced via immunoSEQ multiplex PCR; TCRdb's table is partial and in-frame only. The sample records 240,000 or so clones, roughly 93% being singletons. The starting material was peripheral blood, obtained on day 0 of AZD1222 vaccination. The receptors originated from an adult in good health.

The chain recombines TRBV19 with TRBJ1-1; D uncertain. Trimming took 1 base from V and 3 from J, leaving 15 bases between them. This CDR3 comprises 16 residues. From germline, CDR1 is LNHDA and CDR2 SQIVND (reference sequence). As DNA, the CDR3 is TGTGCCAGTAGTATAGTGGGTGAGGGTCTTTACACTGAAGCTTTCTTT. Residues: CASSIVGEGLYTEAFF.

The rearrangement uses TRBV5-1 and TRBJ2-7; no reliable D call. The V and J ends lost 0 bases and 7 bases respectively, with 8 bases between them. This CDR3 spans 12 amino acids. The germline V gene encodes CDR1 SGHRS and CDR2 YFSETQ. The CDR3, as DNA: TGCGCCAGCAGCTTGGTCGAGGCGGAGCAGTACTTC. Amino acid sequence: CASSLVEAEQYF.

The chain links TRBV18 to TRBJ1-1, with 8 bases that match TRBD1. V gave up 5 bases and J gave up 1 base; unmatched junction bases: 3. Germline assignment: CDR1 KGHSH and CDR2 LQKENI. This CDR3 comprises 14 residues. CDR3 nucleotide sequence: TGTGCCAGCTCAGCGGGGACAGGGAACACTGAAGCTTTCTTT. The encoded protein is CASSAGTGNTEAFF.

This clone was recorded once. A read error may account for a junction end that differs from germline. This rearrangement joins TRBV19 to TRBJ2-1, with D possibly matching TRBD1 (5 bases). Per germline, CDR1 LNHDA and CDR2 SQIVND (reference sequence). This CDR3 region has 12 residues. The CDR3 DNA follows: TGTGCCAGTACCACCCCAGGGCTACTTATACTCTTC. Amino acid sequence: CASTTPGLLILF.

The chain has TRBV19 and TRBJ1-1; TRBD1 agrees at 8 bases. Unmatched junction bases numbered 2, after V lost 5 bases and J lost 0 bases. Germline-derived CDR1 and CDR2 are LNHDA and SQIVND (reference sequence). The CDR3 sequence is 14 residues long. The CDR3: CASSDRGLNTEAFF. In DNA, the CDR3 is TGTGCCAGTAGTGACAGGGGCCTGAACACTGAAGCTTTCTTT. The variable domain in full, completed from reference TRBV19 and TRBJ1-1, reads DGGITQSPKYLFRKEGQNVTLSCEQNLNHDAMYWYRQDPGQGLRLIYYSQIVNDFQKGDIAEGYSVSREKKESFPLTVTSAQKNPTAFYLCASSDRGLNTEAFFGQGTRLTVV.

V gene TRBV15 combines with J gene TRBJ2-2; 8 bases map to TRBD1. Germline CDR1 reads LNHNV; CDR2 reads YYDKDF (reference sequence). This CDR3 spans 14 amino acids. V was pared by 9 bases and J by 2 bases, with 5 bases of the junction left unmatched. The CDR3 sequence: CATGQGFNTGELFF. In nucleotides, the CDR3 is TGTGCCACAGGACAGGGATTCAACACCGGGGAGCTGTTTTTT.

This chain links TRBV19 with TRBJ1-4; D not certain. V dropped 5 bases and J dropped 5 bases, with 9 bases sitting between them. Germline CDR1 is LNHDA and CDR2 is SQIVND (reference sequence). This CDR3 is 13 amino acids long. Here the CDR3 reads CASSGSSNEKLFF. In DNA, the CDR3 is TGTGCCAGTAGTGGCAGCTCAAATGAAAAACTGTTTTTT.

This chain uses TRBV7-8 with TRBJ2-7; a possible D gene is TRBD2 (7 bases). The V and J ends lost 3 bases and 4 bases respectively, with 16 bases between them. CDR1 is SGHVS, CDR2 FQNEAQ, per germline. The CDR3 is 15 residues long. The CDR3 DNA reads TGTGCCAGCAGCTTTCTGGCGGGGGCCCCTTACGAGCAGTACTTC. The encoded protein is CASSFLAGAPYEQYF.

The V call is TRBV2, the J call TRBJ1-2; possible D gene TRBD1, 6 bases. In germline, CDR1 is SNHLY, CDR2 FYNNEI. The CDR3 has 12 amino acids. Trimming shortened V by 6 bases and J by 8 bases, and 13 bases separated the two germline ends. Here the CDR3 DNA reads TGTGCCAGCAGGCGGGGGGCGCAAGGCTACACCTTC. Translated, it gives CASRRGAQGYTF. Full variable domain (remainder filled in from reference TRBV2 and TRBJ1-2): EPEVTQTPSHQVTQMGQEVILRCVPISNHLYFYWYRQILGQKVEFLVSFYNNEISEKSEIFDDQFSVERPDGSNFTLKIRSTKLEDSAMYFCASRRGAQGYTFGSGTRLTVV.

This clone has only one observation. CDR3 coding DNA: TGCGCCAGCAGCCAATTCCAGGACCGCCGGGCCAACGTCCTGACTTTC. This encodes CASSQFQDRRANVLTF. The V call is TRBV4-3, the J call TRBJ2-6; no clear D. This CDR3 contains 16 residues. V shed 2 bases and J shed 5 bases, with 13 bases lying between them. The germline V gene encodes CDR1 LGHNA and CDR2 YSLEER.

The chain carries TRBV3-1 (or the pseudogene TRBV3-2) and TRBJ2-3; D not resolved. The germline V and J ends were trimmed by 0 bases and 4 bases, with 11 bases remaining between them. Germline assignment: CDR1 LGHDT and CDR2 YNNKEL (reference sequence). CDR3 length: 15 residues. For the CDR3, the DNA is TGTGCCAGCAGCCAAGATGGGGTTAGGTCAGATACGCAGTATTTT. This gives the protein CASSQDGVRSDTQYF.

V gene TRBV2 combines with J gene TRBJ1-5; no definite D call. Trimming left V 6 bases short and J 1 base short, with 7 bases between. Looked up from germline, CDR1 is SNHLY and CDR2 is FYNNEI. The CDR3 has 13 amino acids. The CDR3 loop is CASRDQSNQPQHF. The CDR3 DNA follows: TGTGCCAGCAGGGACCAAAGCAATCAGCCCCAGCATTTT.

This clone occurred a few times. J is TRBJ1-2 and V is TRBV2, with 8 positions matching TRBD1. Per the germline V gene, CDR1 is SNHLY and CDR2 is FYNNEI. The CDR3 spans 15 residues. Trimming at V came to 5 bases and at J to 3 bases, leaving 8 bases not matched to a gene. The CDR3 spells CASSPTGQGYYGYTF. Written as DNA, the CDR3 is TGTGCCAGCAGTCCTACCGGACAGGGTTACTATGGCTACACCTTC.

This clone has only one observation. The V gene is TRBV9, the J gene TRBJ2-1, with unresolved D. There are 17 residues in the CDR3. Germline V CDR1 and CDR2: SGDLS, YYNGEE. V lost 0 bases to trimming and J lost 0 bases, with 13 bases between them. The CDR3 region has the DNA TGTGCCAGCAGCGTAGGGCCTGCTCCCAGCTCCTACAATGAGCAGTTCTTC. This codes for CASSVGPAPSSYNEQFF.

J is TRBJ2-3 and V is TRBV5-8; D unclear. V lost 3 bases and J lost 1, with 15 bases in between. The CDR3 spans 16 residues. Germline CDR1 reads SGHTS; CDR2 reads YDEGEE. The CDR3, as DNA: TGTGCCAGCAGCTCGAACACCGGTTCGCGCACAGATACGCAGTATTTT. Encoded protein: CASSSNTGSRTDTQYF.

The chain links TRBV20-1 to TRBJ2-7; TRBD1 might be the D (5 bases). Germline V lookup: CDR1 DFQATT, CDR2 SNEGSKA (reference sequence). There are 10 residues in the CDR3. The V and J ends lost 6 bases and 5 bases respectively, with 8 bases between them. CDR3 DNA sequence: TGCAGTGCCACGACAGACGAGCAGTACTTC. Amino acid sequence: CSATTDEQYF.